These T cell receptor beta chains were read from a single sample in a study of cytotoxic CD8 clonotypes in ibrutinib-treated CLL. Some clones are missing from TCRdb's copy, which holds only in-frame ones; the method was immunoSEQ multiplex PCR. Among 150,000 or so clones listed, 80% were seen once. This sample comprised PBMCs, obtained after 36 months of ibrutinib treatment. These receptors came from a human donor with chronic lymphocytic leukemia. Both conserved end residues are part of each CDR3. The order of the fields is D gene, V gene, J gene, clone size, CDR3 length, CDR3 protein, CDR3 DNA. The D gene is left open where the match is weak. Part of the rows lack a size; the others show once, few, many or a class for expanded clones.

d_call: TRBD1; v_call: TRBV5-1; j_call: TRBJ1-2; clone_size: .; cdr3_length: 14; cdr3_aa: CASSPAGTGEGYTF; cdr3_nt: TGCGCCAGCAGTCCGGCGGGGACAGGGGAAGGCTACACCTTC
d_call: .; v_call: TRBV4-1; j_call: TRBJ1-5; clone_size: .; cdr3_length: 16; cdr3_aa: CASSQDVQGLGQPQHF; cdr3_nt: TGCGCCAGCAGCCAAGATGTCCAGGGGTTAGGTCAGCCCCAGCATTTT
d_call: TRBD2; v_call: TRBV13; j_call: TRBJ2-7; clone_size: .; cdr3_length: 14; cdr3_aa: CASSRLILAGEQYF; cdr3_nt: TGTGCCAGCAGTCGACTAATACTAGCGGGCGAGCAGTACTTC
d_call: .; v_call: TRBV6-5; j_call: TRBJ1-4; clone_size: .; cdr3_length: 13; cdr3_aa: CASSYSWQEKLFF; cdr3_nt: TGTGCCAGCAGTTACTCGTGGCAAGAAAAACTGTTTTTT
d_call: .; v_call: TRBV7-9; j_call: TRBJ1-2; clone_size: .; cdr3_length: 14; cdr3_aa: CASAGTTQDYGYTF; cdr3_nt: TGTGCCAGTGCAGGGACAACGCAGGACTATGGCTACACCTTC
d_call: .; v_call: TRBV6-5; j_call: TRBJ1-1; clone_size: .; cdr3_length: 15; cdr3_aa: CASSHGGRVVTEAFF; cdr3_nt: TGTGCCAGCAGTCACGGGGGGCGGGTGGTTACTGAAGCTTTCTTT
d_call: TRBD2; v_call: TRBV2; j_call: TRBJ2-7; clone_size: .; cdr3_length: 15; cdr3_aa: CASSVVGTTYYEQYF; cdr3_nt: TGTGCCAGCAGTGTGGTTGGGACTACCTACTACGAGCAGTACTTC
d_call: .; v_call: TRBV5-1; j_call: TRBJ1-2; clone_size: .; cdr3_length: 13; cdr3_aa: CASSRTGFDGYTF; cdr3_nt: TGCGCCAGCAGTAGAACAGGGTTCGATGGCTACACCTTC
d_call: .; v_call: TRBV5-1; j_call: TRBJ2-3; clone_size: .; cdr3_length: 17; cdr3_aa: CASSLKVGQGATDTQYF; cdr3_nt: TGCGCCAGCAGCTTGAAGGTCGGGCAGGGTGCCACAGATACGCAGTATTTT
d_call: .; v_call: TRBV7-2; j_call: TRBJ2-7; clone_size: .; cdr3_length: 12; cdr3_aa: CASSEGVYEQYF; cdr3_nt: TGTGCCAGCAGCGAGGGAGTCTACGAGCAGTACTTC
d_call: .; v_call: TRBV5-5; j_call: TRBJ2-7; clone_size: .; cdr3_length: 15; cdr3_aa: CASSLLNPAGNEQYF; cdr3_nt: TGTGCCAGCAGCTTGCTGAATCCAGCGGGCAACGAGCAGTACTTC
d_call: TRBD1; v_call: TRBV29-1; j_call: TRBJ1-2; clone_size: .; cdr3_length: 13; cdr3_aa: CSVARGEGYGYTF; cdr3_nt: TGCAGCGTTGCCAGGGGGGAAGGATATGGCTACACCTTC
d_call: TRBD1; v_call: TRBV6-1; j_call: TRBJ1-5; clone_size: .; cdr3_length: 15; cdr3_aa: CASSAQGQGVQPQHF; cdr3_nt: TGTGCCAGCAGTGCGCAAGGACAGGGGGTCCAGCCCCAGCATTTT
d_call: .; v_call: TRBV5-1; j_call: TRBJ2-7; clone_size: .; cdr3_length: 14; cdr3_aa: CASSLVGFTYEQYF; cdr3_nt: TGCGCCAGCAGCTTGGTAGGGTTCACCTACGAGCAGTACTTC
d_call: TRBD1; v_call: TRBV7-9; j_call: TRBJ2-5; clone_size: .; cdr3_length: 14; cdr3_aa: CASSPRGLQETQYF; cdr3_nt: TGTGCCAGCAGCCCTAGGGGGCTACAAGAGACCCAGTACTTC
d_call: TRBD1; v_call: TRBV9; j_call: TRBJ1-2; clone_size: .; cdr3_length: 14; cdr3_aa: CASSSQGSDYGYTF; cdr3_nt: TGTGCCAGCAGCTCACAGGGGTCTGACTATGGCTACACCTTC
d_call: TRBD1; v_call: TRBV6-5; j_call: TRBJ1-5; clone_size: .; cdr3_length: 15; cdr3_aa: CASTRDRRSNQPQHF; cdr3_nt: TGTGCCAGCACCCGGGACAGAAGGAGCAATCAGCCCCAGCATTTT
d_call: TRBD1; v_call: TRBV29-1; j_call: TRBJ1-2; clone_size: .; cdr3_length: 13; cdr3_aa: CSVGQALNYGYTF; cdr3_nt: TGCAGCGTCGGACAGGCTCTTAACTATGGCTACACCTTC
d_call: TRBD1; v_call: TRBV7-8; j_call: TRBJ2-7; clone_size: .; cdr3_length: 16; cdr3_aa: CASSLQTGGETYEQYF; cdr3_nt: TGTGCCAGCAGCTTACAGACAGGGGGAGAGACCTACGAGCAGTACTTC
d_call: TRBD1; v_call: TRBV6-5; j_call: TRBJ1-2; clone_size: .; cdr3_length: 14; cdr3_aa: CASSPSTGGFGYTF; cdr3_nt: TGTGCCAGCAGTCCATCGACAGGGGGCTTTGGCTACACCTTC
d_call: TRBD1; v_call: TRBV9; j_call: TRBJ2-2; clone_size: .; cdr3_length: 17; cdr3_aa: CASSALPGQTNTGELFF; cdr3_nt: TGTGCCAGCAGCGCCCTTCCGGGACAGACGAACACCGGGGAGCTGTTTTTT
d_call: TRBD2; v_call: TRBV5-1; j_call: TRBJ2-2; clone_size: .; cdr3_length: 16; cdr3_aa: CASSYLAGPPPGELFF; cdr3_nt: TGCGCCAGCAGCTACCTAGCGGGGCCCCCTCCCGGGGAGCTGTTTTTT
d_call: .; v_call: TRBV6-5; j_call: TRBJ2-7; clone_size: .; cdr3_length: 13; cdr3_aa: CASSVSVSHEQYF; cdr3_nt: TGTGCCAGCAGTGTGTCAGTTTCCCACGAGCAGTACTTC
d_call: .; v_call: TRBV29-1; j_call: TRBJ2-5; clone_size: .; cdr3_length: 12; cdr3_aa: CSVGRRGETQYF; cdr3_nt: TGCAGCGTTGGACGGAGGGGAGAGACCCAGTACTTC
d_call: TRBD2; v_call: TRBV27; j_call: TRBJ2-5; clone_size: .; cdr3_length: 15; cdr3_aa: CASSLTPGLGKTQYF; cdr3_nt: TGTGCCAGCAGTCTAACCCCGGGACTAGGGAAGACCCAGTACTTC
d_call: TRBD1; v_call: TRBV30; j_call: TRBJ1-5; clone_size: .; cdr3_length: 14; cdr3_aa: CAWSFPGGSQPQHF; cdr3_nt: TGTGCCTGGAGTTTCCCAGGGGGATCTCAGCCCCAGCATTTT
d_call: .; v_call: TRBV5-4; j_call: TRBJ1-2; clone_size: .; cdr3_length: 13; cdr3_aa: CAIKEMGSYGYTF; cdr3_nt: TGTGCCATTAAGGAAATGGGAAGTTATGGCTACACCTTC
d_call: .; v_call: TRBV7-9; j_call: TRBJ1-5; clone_size: once; cdr3_length: 13; cdr3_aa: CASSNLGVQPQHF; cdr3_nt: TGTGCCAGCAGCAACCTGGGAGTTCAGCCCCAGCATTTT
d_call: .; v_call: TRBV5-5; j_call: TRBJ1-5; clone_size: .; cdr3_length: 15; cdr3_aa: CASSLVAEPGQPQHF; cdr3_nt: TGTGCCAGCAGCTTGGTGGCCGAACCAGGGCAGCCCCAGCATTTT
d_call: .; v_call: TRBV4-1; j_call: TRBJ2-1; clone_size: .; cdr3_length: 13; cdr3_aa: CASSQGASREQFF; cdr3_nt: TGCGCCAGCAGCCAAGGGGCTAGCCGAGAGCAGTTCTTC
d_call: TRBD2; v_call: TRBV28; j_call: TRBJ2-2; clone_size: .; cdr3_length: 15; cdr3_aa: CASIPGGAGTGELFF; cdr3_nt: TGTGCCAGCATCCCCGGGGGGGCGGGGACCGGGGAGCTGTTTTTT
d_call: .; v_call: TRBV10-1; j_call: TRBJ1-2; clone_size: .; cdr3_length: 13; cdr3_aa: CASSYDTSYGYTF; cdr3_nt: TGCGCCAGCAGTTATGACACGTCCTATGGCTACACCTTC
d_call: .; v_call: TRBV6-5; j_call: TRBJ2-1; clone_size: .; cdr3_length: 14; cdr3_aa: CASSRGGDYFFQFF; cdr3_nt: TGTGCCAGCAGTAGAGGGGGAGACTATTTCTTTCAGTTCTTC
d_call: .; v_call: TRBV2; j_call: TRBJ2-7; clone_size: .; cdr3_length: 16; cdr3_aa: CASSEAGTERDYEQYF; cdr3_nt: TGTGCCAGCAGTGAAGCGGGGACAGAGCGGGACTACGAGCAGTACTTC
d_call: TRBD1; v_call: TRBV30; j_call: TRBJ2-3; clone_size: .; cdr3_length: 15; cdr3_aa: CAWRPGQRYTDTQYF; cdr3_nt: TGTGCCTGGAGACCGGGACAGAGGTACACAGATACGCAGTATTTT
d_call: .; v_call: TRBV28; j_call: TRBJ1-2; clone_size: .; cdr3_length: 15; cdr3_aa: CAVDYLRAFGYGYTF; cdr3_nt: TGTGCCGTGGATTATCTCCGGGCCTTTGGCTATGGCTACACCTTC
d_call: .; v_call: TRBV19; j_call: TRBJ1-4; clone_size: .; cdr3_length: 12; cdr3_aa: CASSERYEKLFF; cdr3_nt: TGTGCCAGTAGTGAGAGGTACGAAAAACTGTTTTTT
d_call: TRBD1; v_call: TRBV30; j_call: TRBJ1-1; clone_size: few; cdr3_length: 14; cdr3_aa: CAWNNPDRVTEAFF; cdr3_nt: TGTGCCTGGAATAATCCGGACAGGGTCACTGAAGCTTTCTTT
d_call: .; v_call: TRBV5-6; j_call: TRBJ2-7; clone_size: .; cdr3_length: 14; cdr3_aa: CASSLGQGLNEQYF; cdr3_nt: TGTGCCAGCAGCTTGGGGCAGGGCCTCAACGAGCAGTACTTC
d_call: .; v_call: TRBV5-1; j_call: TRBJ2-7; clone_size: .; cdr3_length: 15; cdr3_aa: CASSRSGQSSYEQYF; cdr3_nt: TGCGCCAGCAGCAGATCAGGACAGAGCTCCTACGAGCAGTACTTC
d_call: .; v_call: TRBV6-4; j_call: TRBJ1-6; clone_size: once; cdr3_length: 13; cdr3_aa: CASSEGRDSPLHF; cdr3_nt: TGTGCCAGCAGTGAGGGCAGAGATTCACCCCTCCACTTT
d_call: .; v_call: TRBV10-1; j_call: TRBJ2-7; clone_size: .; cdr3_length: 15; cdr3_aa: CASSAPGAGRYEQYF; cdr3_nt: TGCGCCAGCAGTGCCCCGGGAGCGGGCCGCTACGAGCAGTACTTC
d_call: .; v_call: TRBV15; j_call: TRBJ2-7; clone_size: .; cdr3_length: 15; cdr3_aa: CATSRQNARASEQYF; cdr3_nt: TGTGCCACCAGCAGACAAAACGCGAGGGCCTCCGAGCAGTACTTC
d_call: TRBD1; v_call: TRBV7-9; j_call: TRBJ1-5; clone_size: .; cdr3_length: 19; cdr3_aa: CASSYPRGTGQGNNQPQHF; cdr3_nt: TGTGCCAGCAGTTACCCCCGGGGAACGGGACAGGGTAACAATCAGCCCCAGCATTTT
d_call: .; v_call: TRBV7-3; j_call: TRBJ2-1; clone_size: few; cdr3_length: 14; cdr3_aa: CASSLNSGLDEQFF; cdr3_nt: TGTGCCAGCAGCTTAAATTCAGGGTTGGATGAGCAGTTCTTC
d_call: TRBD2; v_call: TRBV5-4; j_call: TRBJ2-1; clone_size: .; cdr3_length: 18; cdr3_aa: CASSQHKTSGGTYNEQFF; cdr3_nt: TGTGCCAGCAGCCAGCATAAGACTAGCGGGGGGACCTACAATGAGCAGTTCTTC
d_call: .; v_call: TRBV4-2; j_call: TRBJ1-5; clone_size: .; cdr3_length: 14; cdr3_aa: CASSQDRRYQPQHF; cdr3_nt: TGTGCCAGCAGCCAAGACCGACGGTATCAGCCCCAGCATTTT
d_call: .; v_call: TRBV7-9; j_call: TRBJ1-2; clone_size: .; cdr3_length: 13; cdr3_aa: CASSSLTRNGYTF; cdr3_nt: TGTGCCAGCAGCTCCCTCACCAGGAATGGCTACACCTTC
d_call: TRBD1; v_call: TRBV6-1; j_call: TRBJ1-1; clone_size: .; cdr3_length: 14; cdr3_aa: CASSGPGGRTEAFF; cdr3_nt: TGTGCCAGCAGTGGGCCAGGGGGCCGGACTGAAGCTTTCTTT
d_call: TRBD2; v_call: TRBV2; j_call: TRBJ2-1; clone_size: once; cdr3_length: 16; cdr3_aa: CASSDRRGNRWYEQFF; cdr3_nt: TGTGCCAGCAGTGACAGGCGGGGGAATCGTTGGTATGAGCAGTTCTTC
d_call: .; v_call: TRBV18; j_call: TRBJ1-3; clone_size: .; cdr3_length: 14; cdr3_aa: CASSQESSGNTIYF; cdr3_nt: TGTGCCAGCTCGCAAGAAAGCTCTGGAAACACCATATATTTT
d_call: TRBD1; v_call: TRBV12-5; j_call: TRBJ2-7; clone_size: .; cdr3_length: 13; cdr3_aa: CASGLGDSYEQYF; cdr3_nt: TGTGCTAGTGGTTTGGGGGACAGCTACGAGCAGTACTTC
d_call: TRBD1; v_call: TRBV11-2; j_call: TRBJ1-2; clone_size: .; cdr3_length: 15; cdr3_aa: CASSAPGTGLNGYTF; cdr3_nt: TGTGCCAGCAGCGCTCCCGGGACAGGGCTGAATGGCTACACCTTC
d_call: .; v_call: TRBV11-1; j_call: TRBJ1-4; clone_size: .; cdr3_length: 11; cdr3_aa: CASSSQEKLFF; cdr3_nt: TGTGCCAGCAGCTCCCAGGAAAAACTGTTTTTT
d_call: .; v_call: TRBV28; j_call: TRBJ2-2; clone_size: many; cdr3_length: 15; cdr3_aa: CASSPGGRVTGELFF; cdr3_nt: TGTGCCAGCAGCCCGGGCGGCAGGGTCACCGGGGAGCTGTTTTTT
d_call: TRBD1; v_call: TRBV4-1; j_call: TRBJ2-7; clone_size: .; cdr3_length: 15; cdr3_aa: CASSQIGTGNYEQYF; cdr3_nt: TGCGCCAGCAGCCAAATCGGGACAGGGAACTACGAGCAGTACTTC
d_call: .; v_call: TRBV15; j_call: TRBJ2-5; clone_size: .; cdr3_length: 13; cdr3_aa: CATSSRYPEAQYF; cdr3_nt: TGTGCCACCAGCTCCCGATACCCCGAGGCCCAGTACTTC
d_call: TRBD1; v_call: TRBV5-4; j_call: TRBJ2-7; clone_size: few; cdr3_length: 15; cdr3_aa: CASSFRDRLSHEQYF; cdr3_nt: TGTGCCAGCAGCTTCCGGGACAGGCTCAGCCACGAGCAGTACTTC
d_call: .; v_call: TRBV6-6; j_call: TRBJ1-2; clone_size: .; cdr3_length: 14; cdr3_aa: CASSYGYWDYGYTF; cdr3_nt: TGTGCCAGCAGTTACGGGTATTGGGACTATGGCTACACCTTC
d_call: .; v_call: TRBV30; j_call: TRBJ1-5; clone_size: .; cdr3_length: 13; cdr3_aa: CAWSVNDNQPQHF; cdr3_nt: TGTGCCTGGAGTGTAAATGACAATCAGCCCCAGCATTTT